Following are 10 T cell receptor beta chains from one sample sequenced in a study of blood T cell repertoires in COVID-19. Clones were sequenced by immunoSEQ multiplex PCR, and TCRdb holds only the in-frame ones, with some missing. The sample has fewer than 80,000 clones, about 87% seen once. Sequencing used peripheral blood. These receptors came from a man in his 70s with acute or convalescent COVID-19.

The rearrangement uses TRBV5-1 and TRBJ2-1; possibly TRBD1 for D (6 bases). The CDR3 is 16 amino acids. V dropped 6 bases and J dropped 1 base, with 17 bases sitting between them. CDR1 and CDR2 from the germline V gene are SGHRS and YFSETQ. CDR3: CASTKHRETSYNEQFF. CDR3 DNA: TGCGCCAGCACCAAACACAGGGAGACGTCCTACAATGAGCAGTTCTTC. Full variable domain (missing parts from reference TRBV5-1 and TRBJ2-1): KAGVTQTPRYLIKTRGQQVTLSCSPISGHRSVSWYQQTPGQGLQFLFEYFSETQRNKGNFPGRFSGRQFSNSRSEMNVSTLELGDSALYLCASTKHRETSYNEQFFGPGTRLTVL.

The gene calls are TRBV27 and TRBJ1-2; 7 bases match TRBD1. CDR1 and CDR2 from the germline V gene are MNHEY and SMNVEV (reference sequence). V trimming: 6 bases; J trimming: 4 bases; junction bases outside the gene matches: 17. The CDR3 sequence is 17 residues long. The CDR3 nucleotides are TGTGCCAGCAGCCCCCTCACACAGGGGAGGCTAGCCTATGGCTACACCTTC. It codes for CASSPLTQGRLAYGYTF.

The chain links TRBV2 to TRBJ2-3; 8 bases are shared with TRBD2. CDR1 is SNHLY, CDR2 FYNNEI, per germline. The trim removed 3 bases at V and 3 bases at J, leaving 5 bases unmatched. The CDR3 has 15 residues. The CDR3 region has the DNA TGTGCCAGCAGTGAGCTCCGGGGGGGGACAGATACGCAGTATTTT. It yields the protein CASSELRGGTDTQYF.

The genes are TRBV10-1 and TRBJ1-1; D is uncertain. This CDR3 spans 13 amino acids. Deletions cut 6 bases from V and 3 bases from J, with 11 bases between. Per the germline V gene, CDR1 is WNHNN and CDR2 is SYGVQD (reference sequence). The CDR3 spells CASSGGRDTEAFF. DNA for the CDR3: TGCGCCAGCAGCGGAGGGCGCGACACTGAAGCTTTCTTT.

CDR3: CASSPSGAGNNEKLFF. CDR3 sequence (DNA): TGTGCCAGCAGTCCCTCCGGGGCGGGAAATAATGAAAAACTGTTTTTT. V is TRBV28 and J is TRBJ1-4; the D gene is possibly TRBD1 (5 bases). Germline CDR1 is MDHEN and CDR2 is SYDVKM. This CDR3 has 16 amino acids. Trimming left V 5 bases short and J 4 bases short, with 17 bases between.

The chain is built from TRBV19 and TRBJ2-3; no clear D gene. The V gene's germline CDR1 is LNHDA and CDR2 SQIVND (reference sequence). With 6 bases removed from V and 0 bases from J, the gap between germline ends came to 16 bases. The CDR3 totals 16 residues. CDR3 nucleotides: TGTGCCAGTAGCACCTCGAGGTCGCCGAGCACAGATACGCAGTATTTT. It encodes CASSTSRSPSTDTQYF.

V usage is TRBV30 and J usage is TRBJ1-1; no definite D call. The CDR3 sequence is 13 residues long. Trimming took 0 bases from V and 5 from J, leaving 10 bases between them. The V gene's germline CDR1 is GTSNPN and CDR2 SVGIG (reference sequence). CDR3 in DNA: TGTGCCTGGAGTGTACAGCCTGGGACTGAAGCTTTCTTT. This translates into CAWSVQPGTEAFF.

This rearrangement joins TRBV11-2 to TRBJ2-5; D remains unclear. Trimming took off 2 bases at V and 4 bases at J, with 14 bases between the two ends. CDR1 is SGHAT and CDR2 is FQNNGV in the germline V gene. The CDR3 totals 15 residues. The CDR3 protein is CASSLRRGVRETQYF. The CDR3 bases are TGTGCCAGCAGCTTACGGCGTGGAGTTCGAGAGACCCAGTACTTC.

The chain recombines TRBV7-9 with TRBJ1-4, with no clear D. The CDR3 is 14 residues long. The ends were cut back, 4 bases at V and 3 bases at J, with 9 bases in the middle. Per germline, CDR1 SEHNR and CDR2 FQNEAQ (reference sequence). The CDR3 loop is CASSYEVANEKLFF. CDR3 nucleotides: TGTGCCAGCAGCTACGAGGTAGCTAATGAAAAACTGTTTTTT.

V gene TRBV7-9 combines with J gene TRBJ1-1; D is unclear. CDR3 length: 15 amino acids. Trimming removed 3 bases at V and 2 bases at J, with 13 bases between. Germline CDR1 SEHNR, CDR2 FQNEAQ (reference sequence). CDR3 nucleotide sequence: TGTGCCAGCAGCTTGGGCAGCAACTTAAACACTGAAGCTTTCTTT. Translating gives CASSLGSNLNTEAFF.